The 24 T cell receptor beta chains presented below share a single source sample, sequenced in a study of CD8 T cells in ankylosing spondylitis (dated by TCRdb to the late 2010s). Paper-wide results and their limitations: Blood from ankylosing spondylitis patients appeared to be characterized by a TCR beta motif made up of several highly homologous amino acid variants.

Libraries were prepared through 5' RACE. Sequenced on an Illumina HiSeq 2500. TCRdb reran the public reads through fastp at Q25 and MiXCR, keeping productive beta chains. For every CDR3 protein sequence, its rows merge into one entry that carries the most common genes and DNA. A total of more than 650,000 distinct CDR3 sequences appear in this sample, about 11% of them only once. Together, the top ten hold just over 0.5% of the sample. The antigens these receptors bind are not known. The sequenced sample consisted of blood, either unsorted or a sorted T cell fraction (not recorded which). These receptors were obtained from a male donor with ankylosing spondylitis.

This chain uses TRBV4-1 with TRBJ2-1; perhaps TRBD2 as D (6 bases). This CDR3 contains 17 residues. The germline V gene has CDR1 MGHRA and CDR2 YSYEKL. The germline V and J ends were trimmed by 0 bases and 3 bases, with 15 bases remaining between them. The CDR3 sequence: CASSQDDLAGLYNEQFF. The DNA for the CDR3 is TGCGCCAGCAGCCAAGACGACCTGGCGGGACTCTACAATGAGCAGTTCTTC.

This clonotype appeared a few times. V is TRBV5-1 and J is TRBJ1-2; weak D call: TRBD1 (5 bases). There are 16 residues in the CDR3. V was shortened by 3 bases and J by 0 bases, with 15 bases between the two germline ends. Germline V CDR1 and CDR2: SGHRS, YFSETQ. CDR3 bases: TGCGCCAGCAGCTGGGGCGACAGCCGAACTAACTATGGCTACACCTTC. Its translation is CASSWGDSRTNYGYTF.

The chain recombines TRBV7-2 with TRBJ2-7; D is undetermined. CDR1 is SGHTA, CDR2 FQGNSA, per germline. V shed 4 bases and J shed 2 bases, with 12 bases lying between them. CDR3 size: 14 residues. CDR3 sequence: CASSSDNGAYEQYF. The DNA for the CDR3 is TGTGCCAGCAGCTCCGATAATGGAGCCTACGAGCAGTACTTC.

This chain connects TRBV20-1 to TRBJ1-1; the match to TRBD1 covers 7 bases. The germline CDR1 and CDR2 sequences are DFQATT and SNEGSKA (reference sequence). With V trimmed by 4 bases and J by 1 base, 6 bases remained unmatched. CDR3 length equals 14 residues. The CDR3 DNA sequence: TGCAGTGCTACCAGACAGGGCACGAACACTGAAGCTTTCTTT. Its translation: CSATRQGTNTEAFF.

The chain links TRBV6-2 or TRBV6-3 to TRBJ2-4, with 12 nucleotides matching TRBD2. This CDR3 contains 17 residues. The trim removed 7 bases at V and 0 bases at J, leaving 7 bases unmatched. Germline V gives CDR1 MNHEY, CDR2 SVGEGT. The CDR3 DNA follows: TGTGCCAGCAATCGAGGGACTAGCGGGTTAGCCAAAAACATTCAGTACTTC. Translated, it gives CASNRGTSGLAKNIQYF.

The V and J genes are TRBV5-1 and TRBJ2-7; D is unclear. Per germline, CDR1 SGHRS and CDR2 YFSETQ. V was trimmed by 2 bases and J by 0 bases, leaving 12 bases between them. There are 15 residues in the CDR3. The chain's CDR3 is CASSFGVTFSYEQYF. In DNA form, the CDR3 reads TGCGCCAGCAGCTTCGGCGTAACTTTCTCCTACGAGCAGTACTTC.

This rearrangement joins TRBV10-3 to TRBJ2-7; 10 positions agree with TRBD2. Germline lookup yields CDR1 ENHRY and CDR2 SYGVKD. The V gene end was trimmed by 5 bases and the J gene end by 3 bases; junction bases not matched to a gene: 4. The CDR3 is made up of 14 amino acids. As DNA, the CDR3 is TGTGCCATCAGTAGCGGGAGGGGAGACTACGAGCAGTACTTC. Translation: CAISSGRGDYEQYF.

This clonotype turned up a few times. This rearrangement joins TRBV20-1 to TRBJ2-3; D is possibly TRBD1 (5 bases). The CDR3 extends over 14 amino acids. The germline V gene has CDR1 DFQATT and CDR2 SNEGSKA (reference sequence). The V and J ends lost 6 bases and 6 bases respectively, with 19 bases between them. The CDR3 here is CSARYSPPGDTQYF. Here the CDR3 DNA reads TGCAGTGCCCGGTACAGCCCACCAGGGGATACGCAGTATTTT.

This rearrangement joins TRBV21-1 to TRBJ2-2. TRBV21-1 is tagged as a pseudogene. The CDR3 loop spans 14 amino acids. CDR3 in amino acids: CASSRGRNAGELFF. CDR3 coding DNA: TGTGCCAGCAGCAGGGGGCGCAACGCCGGGGAGCTGTTTTTT.

This clonotype has more than one count but fewer than ten. A read error may be the cause here, since a much bigger clone is one base away. The J gene is TRBJ2-7, the V gene TRBV2; D perhaps matches TRBD2 (5 bases). Deletions cut 6 bases from V and 3 bases from J, with 9 bases between. The germline gives CDR1 SNHLY, CDR2 FYNNEI. There are 12 residues in the CDR3. The DNA of the CDR3 is TGTGCCAGCAGAGCTGAGGGCTACGAGCAGTACTTC. Amino acids: CASRAEGYEQYF.

The sample holds one count of this clonotype. The genes are TRBV6-1 and TRBJ1-5, with 8 bases aligning to TRBD1. This CDR3 has 19 amino acids. Germline V gene data show CDR1 as MNHNS and CDR2 as SASEGT. With V trimmed by 5 bases and J by 0 bases, 15 bases remained unmatched. The CDR3 bases are TGTGCCAGCAGTAGCCGGGACAGGAACGATTGGTATAGCAATCAGCCCCAGCATTTT. Amino acid sequence: CASSSRDRNDWYSNQPQHF.

The J gene is TRBJ1-2, the V gene TRBV5-1; D might be TRBD1 (6 bases). Germline CDR1 and CDR2: SGHRS and YFSETQ. The CDR3 is 14 amino acids. Trimming stripped 3 bases from V and 8 bases from J, with 17 bases between. CDR3 sequence reads: CASSSTQGLGGYTF. Here the CDR3 DNA reads TGCGCCAGCAGCTCCACACAGGGACTCGGCGGCTACACCTTC.

There are many counts of this clonotype. This rearrangement joins TRBV6-5 to TRBJ1-2; the D is unclear. From germline, CDR1 is MNHEY and CDR2 SVGAGI. The CDR3 runs 11 residues. V lost 4 bases and J lost 5, with 5 bases in between. CDR3 region: CASSWGYGYTF. The CDR3 nucleotides read TGTGCCAGCAGTTGGGGTTATGGCTACACCTTC.

This clonotype was detected only a few times. This chain uses TRBV4-3 with TRBJ1-1; 7 bases agree with TRBD1. This CDR3 contains 14 residues. J lost 8 bases, V lost 0 bases, and 6 bases had no gene match. CDR1 is LGHNA and CDR2 is YSLEER in the germline V gene. CDR3 nucleotides: TGCGCCAGCAGCCAAGAGGAGTGGACAGGAGAAGCTTTCTTT. This encodes CASSQEEWTGEAFF.

This clonotype has just a few counts. The gene calls are TRBV6-1 and TRBJ2-1; 9 bases are a match to TRBD2. Germline loops: CDR1 MNHNS, CDR2 SASEGT. The CDR3 has 17 amino acids. With 6 bases clipped from V and 6 bases from J, the junction kept 15 bases outside the gene matches. CDR3 DNA sequence: TGTGCCAGCAGACACCTCTCTAGCGGGAAAGCTGGCAATGAGCAGTTCTTC. It codes for CASRHLSSGKAGNEQFF.

This clonotype came up a few times. The chain couples TRBV7-2 to TRBJ2-7; D unresolved. V was pared by 3 bases and J by 3 bases, with 15 bases between. Germline CDR1 SGHTA, CDR2 FQGNSA. The CDR3 length is 15 residues. Written as DNA, the CDR3 is TGTGCCAGCAGCTTGAAGACACCGCCCTTCTACGAGCAGTACTTC. Translating gives CASSLKTPPFYEQYF.

The chain recombines TRBV6-5 with TRBJ1-2; D gene ambiguous. This CDR3 contains 14 residues. Germline V gene data show CDR1 as MNHEY and CDR2 as SVGAGI. V shed 2 bases and J shed 5 bases, with 12 bases lying between them. The CDR3 region is CASSYDGQAYGYTF. The DNA of the CDR3 is TGTGCCAGCAGTTACGACGGGCAGGCTTATGGCTACACCTTC.

In its sample, this clonotype was seen a few times. V gene TRBV4-3 combines with J gene TRBJ1-3; no clear D gene. Trimming took 1 base from V and 4 from J, leaving 14 bases between them. Germline-derived CDR1 and CDR2 are LGHNA and YSLEER. This CDR3 contains 16 residues. The CDR3 here is CASSQGDSRWGNTIYF. The CDR3 nucleotides are TGCGCCAGCAGCCAAGGAGATTCGCGGTGGGGAAACACCATATATTTT.

This clonotype has only a few counts. The chain combines TRBV6-2 or TRBV6-3 with TRBJ2-1, with D possibly being TRBD1 (5 bases). The CDR3 loop spans 15 amino acids. V was shortened by 5 bases and J by 4 bases, with 15 bases between the two germline ends. From germline, CDR1 is MNHEY and CDR2 SVGEGT. The CDR3 region has the DNA TGTGCCAGCAGTGCACGAGCGACAGTTTACAATGAGCAGTTCTTC. This codes for CASSARATVYNEQFF.

The J gene is TRBJ2-7, the V gene TRBV7-2; TRBD1 matches at 8 bases. This CDR3 spans 16 amino acids. J lost 3 bases, V lost 4 bases, and 11 bases had no gene match. Germline CDR1 SGHTA, CDR2 FQGNSA. The CDR3 region has the DNA TGTGCCAGCAGCTCGGGCAGGGGGCTCAGGTTCTACGAGCAGTACTTC. Translation gives CASSSGRGLRFYEQYF.

This clonotype was counted between two and nine times. The chain combines TRBV4-3 with TRBJ2-7; TRBD2 matches 15 bases. Unmatched junction bases numbered 4, after V lost 4 bases and J lost 6 bases. Germline-derived CDR1 and CDR2 are LGHNA and YSLEER. The CDR3 loop spans 15 amino acids. This CDR3 reads CASSLGTSGRSEQYF. The CDR3, as DNA: TGCGCCAGCAGCCTCGGGACTAGCGGGAGGAGCGAGCAGTACTTC.

V and J are TRBV7-9 and TRBJ2-3; no definite D call. This CDR3 region has 15 residues. Per the germline V gene, CDR1 is SEHNR and CDR2 is FQNEAQ (reference sequence). The V gene lost 1 base and the J gene lost 7 bases, with 15 bases spanning the gap. The CDR3 reads CASSLDAFRQNTQYF. As DNA, the CDR3 is TGTGCCAGCAGCTTAGACGCTTTTCGTCAGAATACGCAGTATTTT.

V usage is TRBV18 and J usage is TRBJ1-1, with TRBD1 as a possible D gene (5 bases). The V and J ends lost 5 bases and 3 bases respectively, with 16 bases between them. This CDR3 has 15 residues. Germline V gene lookup returns CDR1 KGHSH and CDR2 LQKENI. This CDR3 reads CASSFRALRDTEAFF. CDR3 in DNA: TGTGCCAGCTCATTCCGGGCTCTCAGGGACACTGAAGCTTTCTTT.

V usage is TRBV5-1 and J usage is TRBJ1-2; no clear D gene. This CDR3 has 13 residues. V lost 1 base and J lost 8, with 12 bases in between. Germline V gives CDR1 SGHRS, CDR2 YFSETQ. The CDR3 region is CASSLRRGEGYTF. The CDR3 DNA reads TGCGCCAGCAGCTTGAGACGGGGTGAAGGCTACACCTTC.